The clone carrying this T cell receptor beta chain was observed at least ten times. Antigen: not known. Amplification of TCR beta CDR3 regions was performed using RNA transcripts as template. The HTBI primer set served for first-round RT-PCR of the TCR CDR3. TCRdb reprocessed the multiplex PCR reads with MiXCR, giving one entry per CDR3 protein. This sample yields some 560,000 distinct CDR3 sequences, of which about 15% are seen a single time; about 7% belongs to the top ten. In making diagnoses, clinical symptoms, serum thyroxine and TRAb, thyroid ultrasound and orbital computed tomography were all used. Per germline, CDR1 DFQATT and CDR2 SNEGSKA (reference sequence). V was clipped by 0 bases and J by 1 base, with 8 bases between them. The CDR3 loop spans 14 amino acids. This sample was included in a study of T cells in Graves' hyperthyroidism and ophthalmopathy. Study observations and caveats: Most expanded thyroid clonotypes above 0.001 recurred in blood.

The source is a young woman with Graves' hyperthyroidism. Sample: blood. The chain combines TRBV20-1 with TRBJ2-3, with D perhaps TRBD2 (5 bases). The CDR3 here is CSARDLRGTDTQYF. The CDR3 nucleotides read TGCAGTGCTAGAGATCTGAGGGGCACAGATACGCAGTATTTT.